This T cell receptor (beta chain) was found in a study of blood T cell repertoires in COVID-19. Study as a whole: The United States, Italy and Spain were the sources of the acute and convalescent COVID-19 samples. Sources were T cells, B-cell-depleted T cells, or PBMCs; the material itself was cDNA or gDNA.

Trimming took 8 bases from V and 6 from J, leaving 16 bases between them. This CDR3 region has 13 residues. Germline V CDR1 and CDR2: MNHEY, SVGAGI. Authors' processing steps: Nucleated cell number was recorded as an estimate derived from reference gene primer amplification. Only in-frame clones appear in the TCRdb table, and some are missing; sequencing was by immunoSEQ multiplex PCR. D and trimming come from the DNA, and the V and J calls and clone size come from that table. The sample has about 130,000 clones, approximately 86% seen once; the top ten hold about 16%. This sequence was found in a woman between 45 and 65 years old who had recovered from COVID-19. The sample was peripheral blood. The chain combines TRBV6-5 with TRBJ1-1; tentatively, D is TRBD1 (5 bases). Here the CDR3 DNA reads TGTGCCAGCTTTGGCAGGGAGGACGCTGAAGCTTTCTTT. As protein: CASFGREDAEAFF.